This T cell receptor (beta chain) was recorded in a study of graft-versus-host responses after intestinal transplantation (dated by TCRdb to the early 2020s). Regarding the study in general: Multivisceral, liver-intestinal, or isolated intestinal transplants were received by the recipients. Anti-thymocyte globulin induction was given to all recipients, followed by maintenance tacrolimus and steroids for around three years. After intestinal transplantation, graft-versus-host and host-versus-graft alloreactive T cell clones in the graft, circulation and bone marrow were tracked using bulk TCR-beta CDR3 sequencing. Alloreactive clones were identified by sequencing pre-transplant mixed lymphocyte reaction products and comparing them with unstimulated pre-transplant donor and recipient T cells. The cohort enrolled some 23 intestinal transplant recipients including one retransplant, and a few patients lacking pretransplant specimens were excluded. Donor T cell macrochimerism was defined as a peak of at least 4% donor T cells among recipient peripheral blood mononuclear cells. Instead of going to the commercial service, samples from a few later patients were sequenced in-house on an Illumina MiSeq and processed with MiXCR.

Cut back by 7 bases and 4 bases, the V and J ends lie 13 bases apart. The CDR3 measures 13 amino acids from cysteine to phenylalanine. The kept DNA is CDR3 alone, 39 bases in frame from the first base. CDR1 and CDR2 (MNHEY, SVGAGI) derive from the germline V gene. In the case of this clone: The antigen it binds to is not known. Base-call qualities are not available, and no considerably larger clone is one nucleotide away.

Study-wide conclusions, independent of this receptor: GvH clones were detected in recipient bone marrow, and some of these GvH clones were observed earlier in ileal mucosa or blood, consistent with an intestinal mucosal origin. In patients with donor T cell macrochimerism, the allografts had high GvH to HvG T cell clonal ratios. Conclusions were limited by the relatively low number and heterogeneity of intestinal transplant patients. Early after transplant, declines in HvG clones were associated with peak levels of circulating GvH clones.

The library was prepared using the immunoSEQ multiplex PCR assay. For most patients, genomic DNA was isolated with the Qiagen DNeasy Blood and Tissue Kit and sent frozen to Adaptive Biotechnologies for TCR sequencing. Adaptive Biotechnologies carried out high-throughput TCR-beta CDR3 sequencing of genomic DNA for most patients. The authors' pipeline ran thus. Adaptive's ImmunoSEQ software was the source of the TCR sequencing data for approximately 18 patients, while a few other patients were processed with MiXCR and VDJtools. To correct CD4 versus CD8 sorting errors, sequences present in both subsets at a frequency ratio below 5:1 were removed. CDR3 nucleotide sequences shared by donor and recipient were removed because the origin of these sequences could not be assigned. Alloreactive clones required at least 2-fold expansion over unstimulated cells and minimum CFSE-low frequency of 0.002% (template counts) or 0.001% (read counts). Mappable clones were those detected in sequenced pre-transplant spleen, lymph node, or MLR CFSE-low populations of the donor or recipient. The cumulative frequency of alloreactive clones was calculated as a percentage of all sequences, weighted by copy number. This immuneACCESS table, as held by TCRdb, lists in-frame sequences with V and J called but not all clones. Of the missing ones, under half trace to an unresolved V gene in checked studies; the others have no known cause. The DNA gave D and trimming, while V, J and clone size come from that table. The sample data list fewer than 110,000 clones, and 80% to 95% of these were observed just once. The ten most abundant clones make up approximately 1.2% of the sample.

This specimen's time point label, per the study, means: cells obtained before transplantation from donor or recipient. CD3+CD4+ and CD3+CD8+ populations were FACS-sorted from unstimulated pre-transplant donor and recipient cells taken from spleen or lymph nodes. Recombination joined TRBV6-5 with TRBJ1-1; the D segment could be TRBD1, given 6 matching bases. Sequenced here: unstimulated CD8+ T cells sorted from spleen or lymph node cells, sampled before intestinal transplant. This TCR derives from a human donor who received an intestinal transplant. The CDR3 in this case is CASKQGLTTEAFF. The DNA sequence reads TGTGCCAGCAAACAGGGCCTGACCACTGAAGCTTTCTTT.